Presented here are 10 T cell receptor beta chains from one specimen sequenced in a study of T cell responses to AZD1222 COVID-19 vaccine. Method: immunoSEQ multiplex PCR; TCRdb's copy keeps in-frame clones and lacks some. The profile covers approximately 110,000 clones, with about nine tenths appearing a single time and under 6.5% taken by the ten largest. The input for sequencing was peripheral blood, taken 28 days after the second AZD1222 dose. The receptor set was obtained from an adult who received the AZD1222 COVID-19 vaccine.

The chain employs TRBV19 and TRBJ2-3; D not certain. Germline V lookup: CDR1 LNHDA, CDR2 SQIVND (reference sequence). The CDR3 runs to 15 residues. Trimming left V 5 bases short and J 0 bases short, with 12 bases between. The CDR3 region is CASSQYSSSTDTQYF. The CDR3 DNA follows: TGTGCCAGTAGTCAGTACTCTTCTAGCACAGATACGCAGTATTTT.

The rearrangement joins TRBV24-1 to TRBJ2-1, with 9 bases fitting TRBD1. The CDR3 sequence is 15 residues long. With 5 bases clipped from V and 7 bases from J, the junction kept 8 bases outside the gene matches. Germline V gives CDR1 KGHDR, CDR2 SFDVKD. This chain's CDR3 is CATSVSGTGLNEQFF. The CDR3 DNA sequence: TGTGCCACCAGTGTATCCGGGACAGGGTTGAATGAGCAGTTCTTC.

V usage is TRBV9 and J usage is TRBJ2-1; the D gene is possibly TRBD2 (5 bases). Trimming took off 4 bases at V and 2 bases at J, with 22 bases between the two ends. Per germline, CDR1 SGDLS and CDR2 YYNGEE. The CDR3 is made up of 18 amino acids. This CDR3 is CASSPTHLSALTYNEQFF. The CDR3 DNA follows: TGTGCCAGCAGCCCGACCCATCTTAGCGCCCTCACCTACAATGAGCAGTTCTTC. The full variable domain, with the rest looked up from reference TRBV9 and TRBJ2-1, is DSGVTQTPKHLITATGQRVTLRCSPRSGDLSVYWYQQSLDQGLQFLIQYYNGEERAKGNILERFSAQQFPDLHSELNLSSLELGDSALYFCASSPTHLSALTYNEQFFGPGTRLTVL.

This clone turned up a few times. The V gene is TRBV19, the J gene TRBJ1-2; D gene uncertain. V lost 2 bases to trimming and J lost 8 bases, with 9 bases between them. The CDR3 length is 12 residues. The germline CDR1 and CDR2 sequences are LNHDA and SQIVND (reference sequence). The CDR3 sequence is CASSIRSRGYTF. The CDR3 nucleotides are TGTGCCAGTAGTATAAGGAGTCGGGGCTACACCTTC.

This chain connects TRBV5-4 to TRBJ1-1; TRBD1 might be the D (6 bases). CDR3 length equals 18 residues. The V gene lost 1 base and the J gene lost 3 bases, with 22 bases spanning the gap. Per the germline V gene, CDR1 is SGHNT and CDR2 is YYREEE (reference sequence). The CDR3 region has the DNA TGTGCCAGCAGCTTGAACCTCGGACAGTCGTACAGAGACACTGAAGCTTTCTTT. Its protein product is CASSLNLGQSYRDTEAFF. The full variable domain, completed using reference TRBV5-4 and TRBJ1-1, is ETGVTQSPTHLIKTRGQQVTLRCSSQSGHNTVSWYQQALGQGPQFIFQYYREEENGRGNFPPRFSGLQFPNYSSELNVNALELDDSALYLCASSLNLGQSYRDTEAFFGQGTRLTVV.

The genes are TRBV3-1 (or the pseudogene TRBV3-2) and TRBJ1-2; D not certain. Trimming took off 2 bases at V and 4 bases at J, with 14 bases between the two ends. The CDR3 is 15 amino acids. Germline V gene sequence: CDR1 LGHDT, CDR2 YNNKEL (reference sequence). CDR3 in amino acids: CASSQNDVDGYGYTF. CDR3 DNA sequence: TGTGCCAGCAGCCAAAACGACGTTGACGGCTATGGCTACACCTTC.

This clone was seen just once. The CDR3 reads CASTHNDQPQHF. CDR3 DNA: TGTGCCAGCACTCACAATGATCAGCCCCAGCATTTT. This sequence joins TRBV6-5 and TRBJ1-5; no clear D gene. CDR1 MNHEY and CDR2 SVGAGI come from the germline V gene. V gave up 7 bases and J gave up 5 bases, with 9 bases separating them. The CDR3 length is 12 residues.

This chain connects TRBV9 to TRBJ1-2, with D perhaps TRBD1 (6 bases). Germline V CDR1 and CDR2: SGDLS, YYNGEE. This CDR3 is 15 amino acids long. The germline V and J ends were trimmed by 0 bases and 7 bases, with 16 bases remaining between them. The CDR3 nucleotides are TGTGCCAGCAGCGTAGCCGACCGGGGGCCTACTGGCTACACCTTC. Its protein product is CASSVADRGPTGYTF.

The V call is TRBV29-1, the J call TRBJ2-4; 9 bases are a match to TRBD1. The CDR3 spans 15 residues. V gave up 3 bases and J gave up 6 bases; unmatched junction bases: 9. CDR1 is SQVTM, CDR2 ANQGSEA, per germline. This CDR3 is CSVEATGGPGNIQYF. The CDR3 nucleotides read TGCAGCGTTGAGGCGACAGGGGGTCCTGGAAACATTCAGTACTTC.

This chain joins TRBV28 and TRBJ1-5; TRBD1 matches 8 bases. This CDR3 is built from 16 residues. Unmatched junction bases numbered 16, after V lost 8 bases and J lost 7 bases. Germline CDR1 reads MDHEN; CDR2 reads SYDVKM. The CDR3 DNA follows: TGTGCCAGCCCCCTCGACAGGGGCGAAATTTACCAGCCCCAGCATTTT. Translated: CASPLDRGEIYQPQHF. The variable domain in full, with the rest retrieved from reference TRBV28 and TRBJ1-5, is DVKVTQSSRYLVKRTGEKVFLECVQDMDHENMFWYRQDPGLGLRLIYFSYDVKMKEKGDIPEGYSVSREKKERFSLILESASTNQTSMYLCASPLDRGEIYQPQHFGDGTRLSIL.